Each of the 29 T cell receptor beta chains below was sequenced from the same sample in a study of cytotoxic CD8 clonotypes in ibrutinib-treated CLL (dated by TCRdb to the early 2020s). The method was the immunoSEQ multiplex PCR assay. TCRdb mirrors the immuneACCESS table, restricted to in-frame sequences. Some clones are absent from its copies; in checked studies, under half trace to an unresolved V gene, and the reason for the others is unknown. The sample profile shows over 150,000 clones; approximately 77% of them were found once. About 2% of the sample is held by the ten biggest clonotypes. The meaning of the sample's time point label: eleven to twelve months on ibrutinib. Source: PBMCs, taken after 12 months of ibrutinib treatment. The origin of the receptors is a human donor with chronic lymphocytic leukemia.

The V gene is TRBV5-8, the J gene TRBJ1-5, with 7 bases identical to TRBD1. Germline V lookup: CDR1 SGHTS, CDR2 YDEGEE. This CDR3 region has 15 residues. Losses at the gene ends were 3 bases for V and 6 bases for J; bases not matched to a gene: 9. The DNA for the CDR3 is TGTGCCAGCAGCTCCCAAATGACAGGGTTTCAGCCCCAGCATTTT. It encodes CASSSQMTGFQPQHF.

The V gene is TRBV2, the J gene TRBJ2-3; D is possibly TRBD2 (6 bases). V was pared by 4 bases and J by 8 bases, with 19 bases between. The CDR3 is made up of 15 amino acids. In germline, CDR1 is SNHLY, CDR2 FYNNEI. The CDR3 region has the DNA TGTGCCAGCAGTGCAGACGGGACTTTATGGGGTACGCAGTATTTT. Its protein is CASSADGTLWGTQYF.

The chain recombines TRBV29-1 with TRBJ1-1, with D hard to call. The V and J ends lost 1 base and 1 base respectively, with 10 bases between them. This CDR3 contains 14 residues. Germline lookup yields CDR1 SQVTM and CDR2 ANQGSEA. The CDR3 coding sequence is TGCAGCGTTGAAGGGTCAGCCAGGAACACTGAAGCTTTCTTT. This translates into CSVEGSARNTEAFF.

This chain joins TRBV5-3 and TRBJ1-4, with TRBD1 as a possible D gene (5 bases). TRBV5-3 belongs to the ORF category, with a function that is uncertain. This CDR3 has 15 amino acids. Trimming stripped 5 bases from V and 2 bases from J, with 13 bases between. CDR3 in amino acids: CARRDPGGTNEKLFF. The CDR3 DNA follows: TGTGCCAGAAGGGACCCGGGGGGGACTAATGAAAAACTGTTTTTT.

This clone came up a few times. The V and J genes are TRBV11-2 and TRBJ2-7; a possible D gene is TRBD1 (7 bases). Trimming removed 5 bases from V and 5 bases from J, with 19 bases in between. The CDR3 has 15 amino acids. Germline CDR1 reads SGHAT; CDR2 reads FQNNGV. Written as DNA, the CDR3 is TGTGCCAGCAGCCAGGGCTCGGGCAGGGGGGACGAGCAGTACTTC. Protein sequence: CASSQGSGRGDEQYF.

The chain has TRBV19 and TRBJ1-1; TRBD1 might be the D (5 bases). V dropped 4 bases and J dropped 5 bases, with 14 bases sitting between them. The CDR3 is made up of 14 amino acids. Germline CDR1 LNHDA, CDR2 SQIVND (reference sequence). The CDR3 spells CASSRGGRGTEAFF. The CDR3 nucleotides are TGTGCCAGTAGTAGGGGGGGGAGAGGGACTGAAGCTTTCTTT.

In this sample, this clone turned up a few times. The rearrangement joins TRBV6-5 to TRBJ1-2; D is unresolved. V was pared by 2 bases and J by 2 bases, with 6 bases between. This CDR3 region has 13 residues. From germline, CDR1 is MNHEY and CDR2 SVGAGI. CDR3 amino acids: CASSYVANYGYTF. In DNA form, the CDR3 reads TGTGCCAGCAGTTACGTGGCGAACTATGGCTACACCTTC.

J is TRBJ1-3 and V is TRBV29-1; possibly TRBD1 for D (5 bases). V lost 6 bases and J lost 7, with 16 bases in between. Per germline, CDR1 SQVTM and CDR2 ANQGSEA. The CDR3 is made up of 13 amino acids. The CDR3 sequence is CSVGDANFNTIYF. Here the CDR3 DNA reads TGCAGCGTGGGGGACGCGAACTTTAACACCATATATTTT.

This sequence joins TRBV21-1 and TRBJ2-3; the DNA was not compared with TRBD2, the D call given in the table. TRBV21-1 is designated a pseudogene. There are 16 residues in the CDR3. The chain's CDR3 is CASSKDASGGSDTQYF. Written as DNA, the CDR3 is TGTGCCAGCAGCAAAGATGCTAGCGGGGGGTCGGATACGCAGTATTTT.

In its sample, this clone was seen a few times. The rearrangement links TRBV2 to TRBJ2-7; a weak D match, TRBD2 (6 bases). V lost 4 bases to trimming and J lost 4 bases, with 20 bases between them. Per germline, CDR1 SNHLY and CDR2 FYNNEI. This CDR3 is 16 amino acids long. CDR3 loop: CASSALRSGRSYEQYF. The DNA for the CDR3 is TGTGCCAGCAGTGCCCTGAGGAGCGGGCGATCTTACGAGCAGTACTTC. Using reference TRBV2 and TRBJ2-7 for the parts outside the CDR3, the full variable domain is EPEVTQTPSHQVTQMGQEVILRCVPISNHLYFYWYRQILGQKVEFLVSFYNNEISEKSEIFDDQFSVERPDGSNFTLKIRSTKLEDSAMYFCASSALRSGRSYEQYFGPGTRLTVT.

The genes are TRBV7-2 and TRBJ2-3; 15 bases match TRBD2. With 5 bases clipped from V and 6 bases from J, the junction kept 6 bases outside the gene matches. CDR3 length: 16 amino acids. CDR1 and CDR2 (germline): SGHTA, FQGNSA. CDR3 region: CASSNGLAGGQDTQYF. The DNA of the CDR3 is TGTGCCAGCAGCAACGGACTAGCGGGGGGGCAGGATACGCAGTATTTT.

The chain uses TRBV5-1 and TRBJ2-4; D possibly uses TRBD1 or TRBD2 (5 bases each). Germline V lookup: CDR1 SGHRS, CDR2 YFSETQ. This CDR3 comprises 16 residues. Trimming shortened V by 0 bases and J by 3 bases, and 13 bases separated the two germline ends. The CDR3 loop reads CASSLGGAPVKNIQYF. In DNA, the CDR3 is TGCGCCAGCAGCTTGGGAGGGGCGCCTGTCAAAAACATTCAGTACTTC.

The J gene is TRBJ1-2, the V gene TRBV27; tentative D call: TRBD1 (5 bases). The germline V gene has CDR1 MNHEY and CDR2 SMNVEV (reference sequence). The V end lost 5 bases, the J end lost 2 bases, and 9 bases lay between the germline ends. The CDR3 length is 13 residues. DNA for the CDR3: TGTGCCAGCAGTCTCCGGGACAACTATGGCTACACCTTC. This translates into CASSLRDNYGYTF.

The chain carries TRBV7-6 and TRBJ2-6; D uncertain. The CDR3 covers 18 residues. V gave up 1 base and J gave up 0 bases, with 13 bases separating them. Germline V gives CDR1 SGHVS, CDR2 FNYEAQ. The CDR3 spells CASSLEARQSSGANVLTF. DNA for the CDR3: TGTGCCAGCAGCTTAGAGGCACGTCAGAGCTCTGGGGCCAACGTCCTGACTTTC.

CDR3: CASSEQETQYF. The CDR3 region has the DNA TGTGCCAGCAGCGAACAAGAGACCCAGTACTTC. This chain connects TRBV4-2 to TRBJ2-5; no clear D gene. Germline lookup yields CDR1 LGHNA and CDR2 YNFKEQ. V was clipped by 5 bases and J by 2 bases, with 3 bases between them. The CDR3 is 11 amino acids.

The genes are TRBV28 and TRBJ1-3, with D perhaps matching TRBD1 (6 bases). The V gene lost 7 bases and the J gene lost 0 bases, with 16 bases spanning the gap. Germline V gives CDR1 MDHEN, CDR2 SYDVKM. This CDR3 is built from 16 residues. The CDR3 loop is CASTYMRTASGNTIYF. The CDR3 DNA follows: TGTGCCAGCACCTATATGAGGACAGCCTCTGGAAACACCATATATTTT.

This chain joins TRBV6-1 and TRBJ2-3; maybe TRBD2 (6 bases). CDR3 length: 13 amino acids. The germline gives CDR1 MNHNS, CDR2 SASEGT. Trimming shortened V by 7 bases and J by 1 base, and 9 bases separated the two germline ends. The CDR3 bases are TGTGCCAGCAAGTCTAGCGGCACAGATACGCAGTATTTT. It encodes CASKSSGTDTQYF.

The gene calls are TRBV19 and TRBJ1-2; 8 bases agree with TRBD1. CDR3 length: 15 residues. V shed 8 bases and J 8 bases; nucleotides not matched to a gene: 16. The germline V gene has CDR1 LNHDA and CDR2 SQIVND (reference sequence). The CDR3 coding sequence is TGTGCCAGTCAACCCGTTCAGACAGGGGCAGGAGGCTACACCTTC. Protein product: CASQPVQTGAGGYTF.

The chain has TRBV5-6 and TRBJ2-5; D may match TRBD1 or TRBD2 (5 bases each). The DNA end lines up better with TRBJ2-7; the J call may be wrong. The CDR3 runs to 15 residues. Germline V gene lookup returns CDR1 SGHDT and CDR2 YYEEEE. In DNA form, the CDR3 reads TGTGCCAGCAGCTTTTCGGTTGCAGGGACGTACGAGCAGTACTTC. This sequence encodes CASSFSVAGTYEQYF.

V is TRBV4-2 and J is TRBJ1-3; 11 nucleotides align to TRBD1. Germline CDR1 is LGHNA and CDR2 is YNFKEQ. V shed 4 bases and J 2 bases; nucleotides not matched to a gene: 1. The CDR3 covers 15 residues. This CDR3 is CASSRTGGPGNTIYF. The CDR3 coding sequence is TGTGCCAGCAGCCGGACAGGGGGCCCTGGAAACACCATATATTTT.

This chain joins TRBV28 and TRBJ1-4; possible D gene TRBD1, 5 bases. CDR1 is MDHEN, CDR2 SYDVKM, per germline. The CDR3 is made up of 14 amino acids. The V and J ends lost 5 bases and 7 bases respectively, with 14 bases between them. The CDR3 sequence is CASSAQGVIEKLFF. In DNA, the CDR3 is TGTGCCAGCAGTGCGCAGGGCGTAATTGAAAAACTGTTTTTT.

The chain has TRBV21-1 and TRBJ2-7; the table calls TRBD2, which could not be checked here. TRBV21-1 is described as a pseudogene. This CDR3 is 17 amino acids long. CDR3 sequence: CASSLHAPTSEGYEQYF. The CDR3 region has the DNA TGTGCCAGCAGCCTGCACGCCCCGACTAGCGAGGGCTACGAGCAGTACTTC.

This chain joins TRBV2 and TRBJ1-6; D unclear. CDR3 size: 16 residues. Germline CDR1 reads SNHLY; CDR2 reads FYNNEI. Deletions cut 2 bases from V and 7 bases from J, with 15 bases between. The CDR3 reads CASSELFGRGNSPLHF. The CDR3 DNA sequence: TGTGCCAGCAGTGAATTGTTCGGTAGAGGGAATTCACCCCTCCACTTT.

In its sample, this clone was seen a few times. The J gene is TRBJ2-5, the V gene TRBV5-5, with D maybe TRBD2 (6 bases). CDR1 and CDR2 from the germline V gene are SGHKS and YYEKEE (reference sequence). V shed 2 bases and J shed 1 base, with 15 bases lying between them. The length of the CDR3 is 16 residues. The CDR3 sequence: CASSFGAGGIQETQYF. The CDR3 region has the DNA TGTGCCAGCAGCTTCGGAGCGGGCGGTATCCAAGAGACCCAGTACTTC.

The chain recombines TRBV28 with TRBJ2-3; 12 positions match TRBD1. Per the germline V gene, CDR1 is MDHEN and CDR2 is SYDVKM. With 4 bases clipped from V and 5 bases from J, the junction kept 7 bases outside the gene matches. The CDR3 consists of 16 residues. The DNA of the CDR3 is TGTGCCAGCAGTTCCCCGGGACAGGGGGCGCAAGATACGCAGTATTTT. Protein: CASSSPGQGAQDTQYF.

The chain combines TRBV4-3 with TRBJ1-3, with 7 bases identical to TRBD1. This CDR3 region has 17 residues. With V trimmed by 1 base and J by 3 bases, 9 bases remained unmatched. Germline-derived CDR1 and CDR2 are LGHNA and YSLEER. CDR3 sequence reads: CASSQGQGRGFGNTIYF. DNA for the CDR3: TGCGCCAGCAGCCAAGGACAGGGAAGGGGTTTTGGAAACACCATATATTTT.

As regards this clone: Other DNA sequences in the sample encode the same CDR3. The chain has TRBV7-2 and TRBJ1-1; 7 bases align to TRBD1. The CDR3 loop spans 14 amino acids. The germline gives CDR1 SGHTA, CDR2 FQGNSA. J gave up 3 bases and V 5 bases, and 6 bases lay outside the gene matches. This CDR3 is CASSLQGGDTEAFF. CDR3 coding DNA: TGTGCCAGCAGCCTCCAGGGGGGAGACACTGAAGCTTTCTTT.

V is TRBV27 and J is TRBJ2-5, with 8 bases aligning to TRBD2. The ends lost 0 bases at V and 4 bases at J; junction bases unmatched: 4. The CDR3 sequence is 15 residues long. CDR1 and CDR2 from the germline V gene are MNHEY and SMNVEV (reference sequence). The CDR3 DNA reads as TGTGCCAGCAGTTTATCGCGGGAGGTTGGAGAGACCCAGTACTTC. Amino acid sequence: CASSLSREVGETQYF.

This clone appeared a few times. This chain uses TRBV30 with TRBJ1-2; D perhaps matches TRBD1 (6 bases). The CDR3 sequence is 13 residues long. The V and J ends lost 2 bases and 2 bases respectively, with 9 bases between them. Germline CDR1 reads GTSNPN; CDR2 reads SVGIG (reference sequence). The CDR3 DNA follows: TGTGCCTGGAGTCGGGACATGAACTATGGCTACACCTTC. Translating it yields CAWSRDMNYGYTF.